The sequence of this T cell receptor (beta chain) was determined in a study of cytomegalovirus exposure and HLA in healthy donors. Whole-study findings and limits: The presence/absence work took it that sequencing depth was about the same across donors.

The PCR employed 60 Vbeta primers together with 13 Jbeta primers. Sequencing used immunoSEQ multiplex PCR; TCRdb keeps in-frame clones, though not all of them. Of around 130,000 clones listed, 70% to 85% are singletons. The CDR3 runs to 13 residues. Deletions cut 5 bases from V and 11 bases from J, with 18 bases between. Germline loops: CDR1 MNHEY, CDR2 SVGAGI. This clone showed up just a few times. Antigen specificity is unknown. The sequence came from a woman younger than 30 in good health and CMV-seropositive. Sequencing was carried out using PBMCs. The genes are TRBV6-5 and TRBJ1-1; no firm D call. This CDR3 is CASSPRSFSGAFF. CDR3 bases: TGTGCCAGCAGTCCCCGGTCGTTCTCCGGGGCTTTCTTT.